This T cell receptor beta chain originates from a study of metastatic and nonmetastatic thyroid tumors. This clone was counted ten times or more. No treatment had been given to any patient before thyroid surgery. In the original workflow: Variation in CDR3 across clinicopathological groups served as the basis for constructing a distant-metastasis classifier in papillary thyroid cancer. TCRdb re-called the PCR reads via MiXCR. The V and J calls come from TCRdb's annotation, not from the publication. The sample consists of about 31,000 clones, roughly a fifth of them appearing once. The specimen was blood. The TCR comes from a female donor with papillary thyroid cancer or a benign thyroid nodule (not recorded which). Some clones in this sample may be carry-over from other donors' samples.

The CDR3 coding sequence is TGTGCCAGCAGCCGGGGTGAAAAACTGTTTTTT. The encoded protein is CASSRGEKLFF. This sequence joins TRBV12-3 or TRBV12-4 and TRBJ1-4; no clear D gene. V dropped 6 bases and J dropped 7 bases, with 6 bases sitting between them. The CDR3 extends over 11 amino acids.